This T cell receptor (beta chain) was obtained from a study of Ad26.COV2.S vaccination and SARS-CoV-2 variants. As for the study in general: Donor got 5x10^10 or 1x10^11 viral particles of Ad26.COV2.S. General observations from the study: Spike-specific TCR breadth ran higher among vaccine recipients than placebo recipients. TCR breadth and depth estimates may have understated total T cell responses.

Trimming took 3 bases from V and 1 from J, leaving 7 bases between them. Germline CDR1 is DFQATT and CDR2 is SNEGSKA (reference sequence). This CDR3 region has 12 residues. Using immunoSEQ multiplex PCR, the repertoire was profiled, and TCRdb retains in-frame clones only, with some absent. The sample gives over 250,000 clones, around 87% of which show up once; about 3.5% is in the top ten. As concerns this clone: Its antigen is unknown.

Noted treatment: some 20 received Ad26.COV2.S at low or high dose, single or two shots; 5 received placebo; per-sample allocation not given. The study sampled participants on day 63 after the first vaccine or placebo injection. V is TRBV20-1 and J is TRBJ2-7; D not resolved. The origin of this receptor is a person between 18 and 65 years old who received the Ad26.COV2.S COVID-19 vaccine or a placebo. The source material was peripheral blood, sampled in a trial of Ad26.COV2.S vaccine versus placebo. DNA of the CDR3: TGCAGTGCTAGTGCTAGTTCCTACGAGCAGTACTTC. Translated, it gives CSASASSYEQYF.